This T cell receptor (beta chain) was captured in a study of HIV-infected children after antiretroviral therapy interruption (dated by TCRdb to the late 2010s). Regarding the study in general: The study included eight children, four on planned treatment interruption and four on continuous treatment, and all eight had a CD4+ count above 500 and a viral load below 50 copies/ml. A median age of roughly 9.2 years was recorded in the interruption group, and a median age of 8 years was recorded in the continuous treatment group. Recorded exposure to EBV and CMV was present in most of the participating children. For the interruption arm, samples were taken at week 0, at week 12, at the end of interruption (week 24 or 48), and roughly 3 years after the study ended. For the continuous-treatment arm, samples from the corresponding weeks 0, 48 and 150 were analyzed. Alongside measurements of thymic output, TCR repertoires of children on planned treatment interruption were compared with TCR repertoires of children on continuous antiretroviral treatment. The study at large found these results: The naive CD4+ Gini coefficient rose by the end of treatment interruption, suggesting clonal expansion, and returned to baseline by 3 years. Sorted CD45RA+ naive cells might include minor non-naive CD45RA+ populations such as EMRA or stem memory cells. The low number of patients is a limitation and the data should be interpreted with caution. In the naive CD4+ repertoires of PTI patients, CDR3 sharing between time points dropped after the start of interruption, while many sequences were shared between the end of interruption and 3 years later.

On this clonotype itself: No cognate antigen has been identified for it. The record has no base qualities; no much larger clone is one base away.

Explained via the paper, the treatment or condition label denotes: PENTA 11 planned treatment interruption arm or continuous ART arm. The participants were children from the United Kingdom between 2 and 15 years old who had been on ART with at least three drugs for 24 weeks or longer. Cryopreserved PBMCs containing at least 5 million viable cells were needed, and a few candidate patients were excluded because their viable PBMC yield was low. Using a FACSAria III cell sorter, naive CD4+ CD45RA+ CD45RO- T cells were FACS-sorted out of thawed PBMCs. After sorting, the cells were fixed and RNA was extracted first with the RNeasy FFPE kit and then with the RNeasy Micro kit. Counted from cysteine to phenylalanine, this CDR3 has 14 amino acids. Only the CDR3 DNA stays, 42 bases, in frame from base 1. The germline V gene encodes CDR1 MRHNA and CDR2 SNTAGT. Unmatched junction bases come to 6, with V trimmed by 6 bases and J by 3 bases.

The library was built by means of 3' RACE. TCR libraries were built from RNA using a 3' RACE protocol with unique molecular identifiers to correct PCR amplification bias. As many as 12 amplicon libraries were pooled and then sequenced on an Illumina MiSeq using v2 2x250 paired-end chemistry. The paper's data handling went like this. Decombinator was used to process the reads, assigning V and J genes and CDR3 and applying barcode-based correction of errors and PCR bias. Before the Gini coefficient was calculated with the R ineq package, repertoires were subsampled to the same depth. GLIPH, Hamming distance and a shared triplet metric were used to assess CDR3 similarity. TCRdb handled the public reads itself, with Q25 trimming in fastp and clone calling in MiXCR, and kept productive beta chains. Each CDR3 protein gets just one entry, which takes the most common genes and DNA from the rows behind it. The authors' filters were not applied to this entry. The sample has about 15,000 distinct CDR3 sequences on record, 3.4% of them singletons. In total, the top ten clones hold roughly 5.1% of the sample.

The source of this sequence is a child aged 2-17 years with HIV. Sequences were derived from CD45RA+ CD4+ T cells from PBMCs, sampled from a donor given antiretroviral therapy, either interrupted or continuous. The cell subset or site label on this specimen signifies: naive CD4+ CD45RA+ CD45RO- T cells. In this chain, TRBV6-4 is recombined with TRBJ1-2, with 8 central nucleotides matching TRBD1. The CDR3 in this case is CASSRDRSDYGYTF. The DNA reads TGTGCCAGCAGCAGGGACAGGTCGGACTATGGCTACACCTTC.